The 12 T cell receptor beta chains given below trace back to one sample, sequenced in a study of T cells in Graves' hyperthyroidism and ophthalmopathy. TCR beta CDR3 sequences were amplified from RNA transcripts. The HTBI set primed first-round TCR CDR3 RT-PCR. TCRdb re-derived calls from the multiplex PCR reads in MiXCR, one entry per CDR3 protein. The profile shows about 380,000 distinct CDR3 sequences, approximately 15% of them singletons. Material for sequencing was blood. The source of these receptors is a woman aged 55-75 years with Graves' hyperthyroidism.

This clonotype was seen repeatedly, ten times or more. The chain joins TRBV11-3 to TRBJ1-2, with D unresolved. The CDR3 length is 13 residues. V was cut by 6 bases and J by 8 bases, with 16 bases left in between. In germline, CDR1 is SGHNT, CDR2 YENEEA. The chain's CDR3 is CASRSRTSEGYTF. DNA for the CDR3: TGTGCCAGCAGGTCTCGGACCTCGGAAGGCTACACCTTC.

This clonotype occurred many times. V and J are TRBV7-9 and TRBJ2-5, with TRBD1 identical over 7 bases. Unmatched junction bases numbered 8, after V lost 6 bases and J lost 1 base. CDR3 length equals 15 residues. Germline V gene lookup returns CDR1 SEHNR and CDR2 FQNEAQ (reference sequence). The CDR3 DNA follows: TGTGCCAGCAGGGCAGGGGGAGCTATCCAAGAGACCCAGTACTTC. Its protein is CASRAGGAIQETQYF. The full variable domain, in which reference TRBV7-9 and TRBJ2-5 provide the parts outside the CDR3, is DTGVSQNPRHKITKRGQNVTFRCDPISEHNRLYWYRQTLGQGPEFLTYFQNEAQLEKSRLLSDRFSAERPKGSFSTLEIQRTEQGDSAMYLCASRAGGAIQETQYFGPGTRLLVL.

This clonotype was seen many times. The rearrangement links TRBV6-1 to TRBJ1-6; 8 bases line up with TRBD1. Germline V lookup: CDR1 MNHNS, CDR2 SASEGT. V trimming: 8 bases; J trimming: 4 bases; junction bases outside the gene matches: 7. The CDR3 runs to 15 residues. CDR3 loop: CASLGQGGYNSPLHF. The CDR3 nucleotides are TGTGCCAGCCTAGGACAGGGCGGGTATAATTCACCCCTCCACTTT.

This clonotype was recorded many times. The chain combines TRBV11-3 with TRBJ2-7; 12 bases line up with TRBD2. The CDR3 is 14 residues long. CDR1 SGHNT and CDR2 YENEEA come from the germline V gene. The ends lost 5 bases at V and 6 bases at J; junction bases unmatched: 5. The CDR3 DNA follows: TGTGCCAGCAGCCCACTAGCGGGAGGCCTCGAGCAGTACTTC. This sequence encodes CASSPLAGGLEQYF.

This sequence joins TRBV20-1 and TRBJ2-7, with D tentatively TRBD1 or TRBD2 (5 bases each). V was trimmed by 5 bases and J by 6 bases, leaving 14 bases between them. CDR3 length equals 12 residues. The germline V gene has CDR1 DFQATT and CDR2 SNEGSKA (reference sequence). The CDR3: CSAEDWGSEQYF. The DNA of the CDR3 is TGCAGTGCTGAGGACTGGGGGTCCGAGCAGTACTTC.

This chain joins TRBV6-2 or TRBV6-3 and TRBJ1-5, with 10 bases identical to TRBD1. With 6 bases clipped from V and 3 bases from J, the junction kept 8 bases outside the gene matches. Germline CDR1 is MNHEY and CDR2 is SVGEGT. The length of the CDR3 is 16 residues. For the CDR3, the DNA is TGTGCCAGCAGGCCTACGGGACAGGGGTACAATCAGCCCCAGCATTTT. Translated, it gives CASRPTGQGYNQPQHF.

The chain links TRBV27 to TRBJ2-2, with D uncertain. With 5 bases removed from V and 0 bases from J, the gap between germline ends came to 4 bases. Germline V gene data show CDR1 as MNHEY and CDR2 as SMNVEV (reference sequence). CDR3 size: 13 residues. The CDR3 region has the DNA TGTGCCAGCAGTGCCCCGAACACCGGGGAGCTGTTTTTT. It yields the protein CASSAPNTGELFF.

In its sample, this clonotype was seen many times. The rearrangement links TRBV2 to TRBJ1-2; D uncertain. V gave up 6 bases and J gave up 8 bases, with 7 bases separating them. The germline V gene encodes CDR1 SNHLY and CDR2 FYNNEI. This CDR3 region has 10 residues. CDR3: CASRGDGYTF. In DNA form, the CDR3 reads TGTGCCAGCAGGGGCGACGGCTACACCTTC.

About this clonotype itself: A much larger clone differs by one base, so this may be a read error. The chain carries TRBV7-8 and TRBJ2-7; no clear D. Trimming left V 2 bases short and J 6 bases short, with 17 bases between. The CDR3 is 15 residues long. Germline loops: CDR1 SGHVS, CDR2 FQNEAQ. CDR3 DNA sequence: TGTGCCAGCAGCTTAATGGACCCCAGCTGGGGCGAGCAGTACTTC. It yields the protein CASSLMDPSWGEQYF.

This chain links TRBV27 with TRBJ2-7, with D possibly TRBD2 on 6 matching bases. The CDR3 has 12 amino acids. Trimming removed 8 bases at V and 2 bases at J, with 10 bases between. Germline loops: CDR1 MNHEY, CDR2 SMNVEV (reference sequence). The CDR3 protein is CASGDFPYEQYF. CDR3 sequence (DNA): TGTGCCAGCGGGGACTTCCCCTACGAGCAGTACTTC.

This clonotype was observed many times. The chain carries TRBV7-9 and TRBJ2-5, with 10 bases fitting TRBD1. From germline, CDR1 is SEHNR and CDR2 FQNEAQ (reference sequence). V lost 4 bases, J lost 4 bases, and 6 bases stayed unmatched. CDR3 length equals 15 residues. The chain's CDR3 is CASSSWDRGGETQYF. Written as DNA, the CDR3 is TGTGCCAGCAGCTCCTGGGACAGGGGCGGAGAGACCCAGTACTTC. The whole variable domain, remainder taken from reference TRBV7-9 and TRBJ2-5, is DTGVSQNPRHKITKRGQNVTFRCDPISEHNRLYWYRQTLGQGPEFLTYFQNEAQLEKSRLLSDRFSAERPKGSFSTLEIQRTEQGDSAMYLCASSSWDRGGETQYFGPGTRLLVL.

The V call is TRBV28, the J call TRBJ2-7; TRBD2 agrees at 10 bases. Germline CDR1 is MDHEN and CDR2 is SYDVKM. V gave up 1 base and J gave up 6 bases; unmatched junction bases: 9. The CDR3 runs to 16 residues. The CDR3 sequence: CASSLSTSGNQGEQYF. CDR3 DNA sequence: TGTGCCAGCAGTTTATCAACTAGCGGGAACCAGGGCGAGCAGTACTTC.